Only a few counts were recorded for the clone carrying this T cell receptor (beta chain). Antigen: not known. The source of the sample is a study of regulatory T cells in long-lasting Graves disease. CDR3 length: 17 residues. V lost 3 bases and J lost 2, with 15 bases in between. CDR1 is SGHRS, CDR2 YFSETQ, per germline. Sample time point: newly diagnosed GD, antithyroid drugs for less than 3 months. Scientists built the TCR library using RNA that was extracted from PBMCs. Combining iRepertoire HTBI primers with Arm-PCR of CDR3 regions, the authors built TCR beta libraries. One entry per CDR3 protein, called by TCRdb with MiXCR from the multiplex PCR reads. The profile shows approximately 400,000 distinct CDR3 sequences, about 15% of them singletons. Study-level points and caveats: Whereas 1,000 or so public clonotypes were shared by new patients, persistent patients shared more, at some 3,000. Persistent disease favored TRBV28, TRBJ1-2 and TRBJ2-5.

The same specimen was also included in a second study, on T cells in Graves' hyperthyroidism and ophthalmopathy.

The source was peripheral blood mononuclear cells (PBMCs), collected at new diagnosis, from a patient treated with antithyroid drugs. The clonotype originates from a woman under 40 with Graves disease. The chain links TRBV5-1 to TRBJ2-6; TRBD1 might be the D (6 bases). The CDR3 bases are TGCGCCAGCAGCTCCGCCGGGAACAGGGCTGGGGCCAACGTCCTGACTTTC. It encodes CASSSAGNRAGANVLTF.